One T cell receptor beta chain is described in this entry. At one end, the junction sequence differs from germline, possibly due to a read error. This sample is part of a study of blood T cell repertoires in COVID-19. About the study: Whether acute or convalescent, the COVID-19 samples came from the United States, Italy and Spain.

TCRdb's table, derived via immunoSEQ multiplex PCR, lists solely in-frame clones and lacks some. The repertoire includes roughly 150,000 clones, approximately 78% of them detected once, and 5% to 7% sits in the top ten. The sample was PBMCs or T cells enriched from blood (not recorded which). The clonotype comes from a woman aged 50 to 60 who had recovered from COVID-19.

The chain's CDR3 is CASSEAVGPGKQPQHF. The CDR3 nucleotides read TGTGCCAGCAGTGAAGCGGTGGGCCCAGGCAAGCAGCCCCAGCATTTT. The V and J genes are TRBV6-1 and TRBJ1-5; D unclear. The CDR3 covers 16 residues. Germline CDR1 and CDR2: MNHNS and SASEGT.